A selection of T cell receptor beta chains follows, all from one sample in a study of regulatory dendritic cells for organ transplantation. Their antigen targets remain unknown. Sequencing was performed with immunoSEQ multiplex PCR; in TCRdb, only in-frame clones are kept and a portion is missing. This sample carries about 20,000 clones, approximately 83% of them seen once, and the ten largest clones take 0.68%. The sample comprised naive CD4+ T cells from blood cultured with regulatory dendritic cells. These receptors all stem from a human donor in good health. CDR3s include the opening cysteine and the closing phenylalanine or tryptophan. Each record gives: V gene, D gene, CDR3 length, clone size, J gene, CDR3 protein, CDR3 DNA. The D gene is left open where the match is weak. A clone size is listed for some rows: how often the clone was seen (once, few, many), or a class if it is expanded.

v_call: TRBV19; d_call: TRBD2; cdr3_length: 16; clone_size: NA; j_call: TRBJ2-1; cdr3_aa: CASSRWVRGAYNEQFF; cdr3_nt: TGTGCCAGTAGCCGATGGGTGCGGGGGGCCTACAATGAGCAGTTCTTC
v_call: TRBV9; d_call: TRBD1; cdr3_length: 15; clone_size: NA; j_call: TRBJ2-3; cdr3_aa: CASSVRQGSTDTQYF; cdr3_nt: TGTGCCAGCAGCGTAAGACAGGGGAGCACAGATACGCAGTATTTT
v_call: TRBV18; d_call: NA; cdr3_length: 14; clone_size: few; j_call: TRBJ1-1; cdr3_aa: CASSPGEERTEAFF; cdr3_nt: TGTGCCAGCTCACCTGGCGAAGAGCGGACTGAAGCTTTCTTT
v_call: TRBV29-1; d_call: NA; cdr3_length: 15; clone_size: NA; j_call: TRBJ1-1; cdr3_aa: CSTRIGGALGPEAFF; cdr3_nt: TGCAGCACCCGAATAGGGGGAGCCCTAGGCCCTGAAGCTTTCTTT
v_call: TRBV11-2; d_call: NA; cdr3_length: 14; clone_size: NA; j_call: TRBJ2-2; cdr3_aa: CASSPLRGTGELFF; cdr3_nt: TGTGCCAGCAGCCCTCTGAGGGGCACCGGGGAGCTGTTTTTT
v_call: TRBV19; d_call: NA; cdr3_length: 17; clone_size: few; j_call: TRBJ1-5; cdr3_aa: CASSIDGAGPLNQPQHF; cdr3_nt: TGTGCCAGTAGTATAGATGGGGCCGGGCCACTAAATCAGCCCCAGCATTTT
v_call: TRBV7-9; d_call: NA; cdr3_length: 13; clone_size: NA; j_call: TRBJ2-5; cdr3_aa: CASSRTPQETQYF; cdr3_nt: TGTGCCAGCAGCCGGACTCCACAAGAGACCCAGTACTTC
v_call: TRBV18; d_call: TRBD2; cdr3_length: 18; clone_size: NA; j_call: TRBJ2-3; cdr3_aa: CASSETSGGAWVTDTQYF; cdr3_nt: TGTGCCAGCTCAGAGACTAGCGGAGGGGCCTGGGTTACAGATACGCAGTATTTT
v_call: TRBV29-1; d_call: NA; cdr3_length: 15; clone_size: NA; j_call: TRBJ1-4; cdr3_aa: CSVGGGTSTNEKLFF; cdr3_nt: TGCAGCGTGGGAGGGGGGACCTCAACTAATGAAAAACTGTTTTTT
v_call: TRBV7-3; d_call: NA; cdr3_length: 13; clone_size: NA; j_call: TRBJ1-4; cdr3_aa: CASSLGVGEKLFF; cdr3_nt: TGTGCCAGCAGCTTGGGCGTAGGTGAAAAACTGTTTTTT
v_call: TRBV2; d_call: NA; cdr3_length: 12; clone_size: few; j_call: TRBJ1-5; cdr3_aa: CASSVTAQPQHF; cdr3_nt: TGTGCCAGCAGCGTGACAGCCCAGCCCCAGCATTTT
v_call: TRBV18; d_call: TRBD1; cdr3_length: 14; clone_size: NA; j_call: TRBJ2-7; cdr3_aa: CASSPVQGTYEQYF; cdr3_nt: TGTGCCAGCTCACCGGTACAGGGGACCTACGAGCAGTACTTC
v_call: TRBV7-9; d_call: TRBD2; cdr3_length: 14; clone_size: NA; j_call: TRBJ2-1; cdr3_aa: CASTRTSGSNEQFF; cdr3_nt: TGTGCCAGCACACGGACTAGCGGGAGTAATGAGCAGTTCTTC
v_call: TRBV7-2; d_call: NA; cdr3_length: 14; clone_size: NA; j_call: TRBJ2-3; cdr3_aa: CASSLEATADTQYF; cdr3_nt: TGTGCCAGCAGCCTAGAAGCTACGGCGGATACGCAGTATTTT